Listed below are T cell receptor beta chains from one sample, sequenced in a study of T cells in Graves' hyperthyroidism and ophthalmopathy. A single record per CDR3 protein comes from TCRdb applying MiXCR to the multiplex PCR reads. The repertoire has roughly 640,000 distinct CDR3 sequences, around 15% of them found once; the top ten carry approximately 3.5%. The sample taken for sequencing was blood. All receptors come from a woman aged 40-49 years with Graves' ophthalmopathy. Both conserved end residues are trimmed from each CDR3. Each record gives: V gene, CDR3 protein.

TRBV20-1,SARDTSEAF
TRBV6-2/TRBV6-3,ASINGLAGGPKADTQY
TRBV27,ASSSSPGGGNTEAF
TRBV5-1,ASSLGPGAGEKLF
TRBV5-6,ASSYDQETQY
TRBV27,ASSPHGVAGMNTGELF
TRBV9,ASSSRGGGIGEKLF
TRBV29-1,SVAQGASSNQPQH
TRBV28,ASSLTFAYEQY
TRBV2,ASSDPGAPRAF
TRBV28,ATRGDGNQPQH
TRBV6-2/TRBV6-3,ASSNELAGEETQY
TRBV3-1,ASSLESGYEQY
TRBV7-9,ASSSQNPYGYT
TRBV5-1,ASSSTSGRNGGELF
TRBV10-1,ASSGDRGLGETQY
TRBV7-2,ASSLSSGAYNEQF
TRBV28,ASSPNPLRGSYNEQF
TRBV20-1,SATGQGAREQY
TRBV15,ATKDRGSPFQETQY
TRBV5-1,ASSLAWVGNEQF
TRBV7-8,ASSLGGGNSNQPQH
TRBV7-3,ASSLQRDTDTQY
TRBV6-1,ASSTSRTSGNYNEQF
TRBV11-3,ASSFEGRPTDTQY
TRBV18,ASSPRNGQETQY
TRBV28,ASRQEALRETQY
TRBV2,ASSEGGSAINEQF
TRBV3-1,ASSRGQGASSRGYT
TRBV30,AWSVRGGSPLH
TRBV11-2,ASSLLRTDTQY
TRBV6-1,ASSTGRGYGYT
TRBV11-1,ASSLENPGTSGYEQY
TRBV18,ASSPWTESYNEQF
TRBV6-1,ASADLGGSTDTQY
TRBV2,ASGKGRNSYEQY
TRBV28,ASSPVRGLSNEQF
TRBV20-1,SARDPRFRETQY
TRBV30,AWSVQRDQPQH
TRBV5-6,ASSLAILAGTSSYNEQF
TRBV29-1,SASTATTFGYT
TRBV2,ASSGGTLNYGYT
TRBV2,ASRSGGRTDTQY
TRBV2,ASSPLSGEQY
TRBV28,ASSFRDRVETQY
TRBV5-4,ASSHPGGGETQY
TRBV30,AWTLPGQGVSGANVLT
TRBV7-9,ASSLAGGLDEQF
TRBV19,ASSAWDKRETQY
TRBV3-1,ASSRRGQVDNTEAF
TRBV7-9,ASSFAAVEQY
TRBV7-9,ASSPQSSGANVLT